The 6 T cell receptor beta chains in this list originate from one sample, sequenced in a study of blood T cell repertoires in COVID-19. This table comes from immunoSEQ multiplex PCR, and its TCRdb copy is limited to in-frame clones, with some not included. Found here are about 200,000 clones, just under 80% of them singletons; the top ten hold approximately 2.9%. Sample: peripheral blood. Receptors were obtained from a woman at least 80 years old with active or convalescent COVID-19.

V and J are TRBV2 and TRBJ1-4; 8 positions agree with TRBD1. J was trimmed by 5 bases and V by 4 bases; bases with no gene match: 6. Germline V gene data show CDR1 as SNHLY and CDR2 as FYNNEI. This CDR3 is built from 15 residues. For the CDR3, the DNA is TGTGCCAGCAGTGCTCTGGGACAGGCCAATGAAAAACTGTTTTTT. Protein: CASSALGQANEKLFF.

The rearrangement links TRBV5-1 to TRBJ2-7, with a weak D call TRBD1 (6 bases). With 0 bases removed from V and 2 bases from J, the gap between germline ends came to 9 bases. Looked up from germline, CDR1 is SGHRS and CDR2 is YFSETQ. This CDR3 contains 14 residues. CDR3 amino acids: CASSLDTGPYEQYF. For the CDR3, the DNA is TGCGCCAGCAGCTTGGATACAGGGCCCTACGAGCAGTACTTC. Filled out from reference TRBV5-1 and TRBJ2-7, the complete variable domain reads KAGVTQTPRYLIKTRGQQVTLSCSPISGHRSVSWYQQTPGQGLQFLFEYFSETQRNKGNFPGRFSGRQFSNSRSEMNVSTLELGDSALYLCASSLDTGPYEQYFGPGTRLTVT.

This sequence joins TRBV11-2 and TRBJ2-1; 12 nucleotides match TRBD2. The V gene's germline CDR1 is SGHAT and CDR2 FQNNGV. The CDR3 covers 15 residues. Unmatched junction bases numbered 2, after V lost 5 bases and J lost 3 bases. The CDR3 coding sequence is TGTGCCAGCAGCCCACTAGCGGGGGGCTACAATGAGCAGTTCTTC. It is translated as CASSPLAGGYNEQFF.

V gene TRBV13 combines with J gene TRBJ2-7; 9 bases are shared with TRBD1. The CDR3 contains 14 residues. CDR1 is PRHDT and CDR2 is FYEKMQ in the germline V gene (reference sequence). Germline trimming cut 5 bases from V and 3 bases from J; bases unmatched to any gene: 5. The CDR3 is CASSPGQGIYEQYF. CDR3 coding DNA: TGTGCCAGCAGCCCCGGACAGGGGATCTACGAGCAGTACTTC.

The chain joins TRBV5-1 to TRBJ1-3, with TRBD1 matching over 7 bases. The CDR3 consists of 16 residues. Germline values: CDR1 SGHRS, CDR2 YFSETQ. With 5 bases clipped from V and 6 bases from J, the junction kept 14 bases outside the gene matches. The CDR3 loop is CASSRSGTDGENTIYF. Here the CDR3 DNA reads TGCGCCAGCAGTCGATCCGGGACAGATGGAGAAAACACCATATATTTT.

The J gene is TRBJ1-1, the V gene TRBV29-1, with 9 bases lining up with TRBD1. This CDR3 has 12 residues. The V and J ends lost 6 bases and 6 bases, in that order; junction bases with no gene match: 5. Germline V gives CDR1 SQVTM, CDR2 ANQGSEA. The CDR3 DNA is TGCAGCGTGGCCAGACAGGGGGCTGAAGCTTTCTTT. This gives the protein CSVARQGAEAFF. Using reference TRBV29-1 and TRBJ1-1 for the parts outside the CDR3, the full variable domain is SAVISQKPSRDICQRGTSLTIQCQVDSQVTMMFWYRQQPGQSLTLIATANQGSEATYESGFVIDKFPISRPNLTFSTLTVSNMSPEDSSIYLCSVARQGAEAFFGQGTRLTVV.